Below, 6 T cell receptor beta chains from the same sample are listed, as sequenced in a study of cytomegalovirus exposure and HLA in healthy donors. Vbeta (60) and Jbeta (13) primers were used in the PCR. Sequencing used immunoSEQ multiplex PCR; TCRdb keeps in-frame clones, though not all of them. This table has about 160,000 clones, 82% appearing once. Sequencing was done on a sample of PBMCs. The source is a male donor in good health and CMV-seronegative.

The chain couples TRBV29-1 to TRBJ1-5; D unresolved. This CDR3 region has 15 residues. CDR1 and CDR2 from the germline V gene are SQVTM and ANQGSEA. V shed 6 bases and J shed 1 base, with 16 bases lying between them. Here the CDR3 reads CSVSKSGLSNQPQHF. In DNA form, the CDR3 reads TGCAGCGTGAGTAAGAGTGGGCTGAGCAATCAGCCCCAGCATTTT.

The rearrangement uses TRBV5-4 and TRBJ2-7; 11 positions agree with TRBD2. The CDR3 is made up of 15 amino acids. Germline V gene sequence: CDR1 SGHNT, CDR2 YYREEE (reference sequence). The ends lost 4 bases at V and 3 bases at J; junction bases unmatched: 6. In DNA, the CDR3 is TGTGCCAGCAGCGGCCCCGGGACTAGCGGCTACGAGCAGTACTTC. Its protein product is CASSGPGTSGYEQYF.

The rearrangement uses TRBV29-1 and TRBJ1-1; 7 nucleotides agree with TRBD1. Germline CDR1 and CDR2: SQVTM and ANQGSEA. V was pared by 8 bases and J by 6 bases, with 21 bases of the junction left unmatched. The CDR3 is 16 residues long. As DNA, the CDR3 is TGCAGCCTGAGGGAATATAGGCAGGGGGAATGGCCTGAAGCTTTCTTT. It yields the protein CSLREYRQGEWPEAFF.

The chain carries TRBV28 and TRBJ2-5; unclear D gene. The germline V and J ends were trimmed by 6 bases and 3 bases, with 11 bases remaining between them. Germline assignment: CDR1 MDHEN and CDR2 SYDVKM. The CDR3 contains 13 residues. CDR3 sequence: CASSVTAKETQYF. The CDR3 nucleotides are TGTGCCAGCAGCGTAACAGCCAAAGAGACCCAGTACTTC.

The chain couples TRBV6-6 to TRBJ2-2; 8 bases are a match to TRBD2. The germline CDR1 and CDR2 sequences are MNHNY and SVGAGI (reference sequence). V was clipped by 7 bases and J by 1 base; unmatched bases: 8. This CDR3 contains 16 residues. The CDR3 nucleotides are TGTGCCAGCACCAAAGGGGCGGGGGGGAACACCGGGGAGCTGTTTTTT. It translates to CASTKGAGGNTGELFF.

V usage is TRBV28 and J usage is TRBJ2-7; 7 bases map to TRBD1. Germline V gene sequence: CDR1 MDHEN, CDR2 SYDVKM. The CDR3 runs to 13 residues. V lost 8 bases to trimming and J lost 2 bases; unmatched junction nucleotides: 6. The DNA for the CDR3 is TGTGCCAGCGGCCTGACAGGGCCCTACGAGCAGTACTTC. Encoded protein: CASGLTGPYEQYF.